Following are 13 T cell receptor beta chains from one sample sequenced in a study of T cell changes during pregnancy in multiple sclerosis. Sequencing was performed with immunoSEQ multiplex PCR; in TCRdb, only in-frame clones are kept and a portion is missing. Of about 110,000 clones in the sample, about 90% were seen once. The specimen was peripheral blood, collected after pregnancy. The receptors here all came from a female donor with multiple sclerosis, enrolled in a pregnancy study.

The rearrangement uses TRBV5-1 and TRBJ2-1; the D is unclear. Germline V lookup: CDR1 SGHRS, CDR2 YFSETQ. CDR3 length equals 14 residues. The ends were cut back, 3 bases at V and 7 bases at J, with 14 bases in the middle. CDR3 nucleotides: TGCGCCAGCAGCTCGTCCCCTTCGGGTAATGAGCAGTTCTTC. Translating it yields CASSSSPSGNEQFF.

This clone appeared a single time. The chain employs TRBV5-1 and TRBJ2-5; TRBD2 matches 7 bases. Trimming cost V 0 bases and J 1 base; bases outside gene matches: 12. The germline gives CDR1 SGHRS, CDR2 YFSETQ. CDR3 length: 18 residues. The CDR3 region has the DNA TGCGCCAGCAGCTTGGGGGGTGCGGTAGCGGGTTTCCAAGAGACCCAGTACTTC. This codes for CASSLGGAVAGFQETQYF.

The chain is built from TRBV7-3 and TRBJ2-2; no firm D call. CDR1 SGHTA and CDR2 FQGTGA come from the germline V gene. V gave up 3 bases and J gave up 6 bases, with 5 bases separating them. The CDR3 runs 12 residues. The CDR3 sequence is CASSLAAGELFF. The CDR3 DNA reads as TGTGCCAGCAGCTTGGCCGCCGGGGAGCTGTTTTTT.

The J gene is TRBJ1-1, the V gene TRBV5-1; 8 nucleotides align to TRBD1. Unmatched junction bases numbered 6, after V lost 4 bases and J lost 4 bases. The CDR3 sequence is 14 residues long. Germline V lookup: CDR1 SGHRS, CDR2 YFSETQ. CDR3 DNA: TGCGCCAGCAGCCAACAGGGGGTCGGCACTGAAGCTTTCTTT. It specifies CASSQQGVGTEAFF.

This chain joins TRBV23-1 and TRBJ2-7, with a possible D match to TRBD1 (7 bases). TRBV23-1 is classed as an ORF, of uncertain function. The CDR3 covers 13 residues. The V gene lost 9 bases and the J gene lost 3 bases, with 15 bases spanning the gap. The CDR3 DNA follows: TGCGCCAGGTCAGGGGGGCGGCTCTACGAGCAGTACTTC. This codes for CARSGGRLYEQYF.

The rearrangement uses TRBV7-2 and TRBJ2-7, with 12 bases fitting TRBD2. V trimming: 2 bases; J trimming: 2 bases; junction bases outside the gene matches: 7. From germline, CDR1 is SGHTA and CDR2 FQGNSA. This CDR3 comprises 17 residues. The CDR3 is CASSLKATSGGPYEQYF. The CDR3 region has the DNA TGTGCCAGCAGCTTAAAAGCGACTAGCGGGGGCCCCTACGAGCAGTACTTC.

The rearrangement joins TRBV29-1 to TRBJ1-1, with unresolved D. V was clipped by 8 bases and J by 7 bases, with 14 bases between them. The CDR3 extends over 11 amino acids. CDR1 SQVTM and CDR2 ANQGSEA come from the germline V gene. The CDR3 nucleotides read TGCAGCCCTCGATGGGCCGGTGAAGCTTTCTTT. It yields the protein CSPRWAGEAFF.

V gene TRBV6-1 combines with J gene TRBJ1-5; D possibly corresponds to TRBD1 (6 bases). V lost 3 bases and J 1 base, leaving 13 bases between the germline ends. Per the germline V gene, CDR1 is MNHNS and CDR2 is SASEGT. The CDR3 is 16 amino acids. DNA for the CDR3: TGTGCCAGCAGTGATGGGGGCAGGAGGAGCAATCAGCCCCAGCATTTT. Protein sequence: CASSDGGRRSNQPQHF.

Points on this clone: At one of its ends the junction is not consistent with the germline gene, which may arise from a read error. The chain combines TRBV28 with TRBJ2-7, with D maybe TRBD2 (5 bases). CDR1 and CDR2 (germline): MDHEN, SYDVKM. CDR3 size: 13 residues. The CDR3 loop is CASSPDWPYEQYF. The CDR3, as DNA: TGTGCCAGCAGCCCGGACTGGCCCTATGAGCAGTACTTC. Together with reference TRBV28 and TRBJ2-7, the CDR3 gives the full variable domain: DVKVTQSSRYLVKRTGEKVFLECVQDMDHENMFWYRQDPGLGLRLIYFSYDVKMKEKGDIPEGYSVSREKKERFSLILESASTNQTSMYLCASSPDWPYEQYFGPGTRLTVT.

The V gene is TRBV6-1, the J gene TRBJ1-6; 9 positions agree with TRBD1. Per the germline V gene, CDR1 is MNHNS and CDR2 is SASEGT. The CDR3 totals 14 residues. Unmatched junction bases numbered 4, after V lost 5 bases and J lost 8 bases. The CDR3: CASSPRTGDSPLHF. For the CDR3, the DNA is TGTGCCAGCAGTCCTCGGACAGGGGATTCACCCCTCCACTTT.

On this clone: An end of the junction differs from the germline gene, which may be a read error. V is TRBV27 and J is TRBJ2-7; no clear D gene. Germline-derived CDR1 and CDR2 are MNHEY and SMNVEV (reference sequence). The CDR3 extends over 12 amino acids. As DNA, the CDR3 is TGTGCCAGTAGTTCTTCGAGGTGGGAGCAGTACTTC. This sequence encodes CASSSSRWEQYF.

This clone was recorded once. The CDR3, as DNA: TGTGCCAGCAGCCCCTGGAGACAGCCCCAGCATTTT. This codes for CASSPWRQPQHF. The chain carries TRBV28 and TRBJ1-5; no clear D. This CDR3 has 12 amino acids. V lost 6 bases to trimming and J lost 7 bases, with 10 bases between them. Germline CDR1 MDHEN, CDR2 SYDVKM.

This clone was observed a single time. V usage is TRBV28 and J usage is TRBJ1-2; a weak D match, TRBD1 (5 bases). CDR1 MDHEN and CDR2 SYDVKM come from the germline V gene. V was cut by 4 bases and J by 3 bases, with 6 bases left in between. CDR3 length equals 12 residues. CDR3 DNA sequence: TGTGCCAGCAGTTCAGGGTACTATGGCTACACCTTC. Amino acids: CASSSGYYGYTF.